The 24 T cell receptor beta chains presented below share a single source sample, sequenced in a study of lymphopenia after photon versus proton radiotherapy. Sequencing used immunoSEQ multiplex PCR; TCRdb keeps in-frame clones, though not all of them. The data hold approximately 23,000 clones, with roughly 89% observed a single time. The sequenced sample was peripheral blood, obtained from a patient treated with proton-based radiotherapy. The receptors here all came from a man older than 75 with esophageal cancer.

V gene TRBV7-5 combines with J gene TRBJ1-1. TRBV7-5 is a known pseudogene. This CDR3 has 15 amino acids. DNA for the CDR3: TGTGCCAGAAGCCACATCTTCGGGCGGCGGCCTGAAGCTTTCTTT. It is translated as CARSHIFGRRPEAFF.

As for this clone: This is likely a read error, given that the CDR3 carries no conserved phenylalanine or tryptophan at its end. The limits of the CDR3 on the DNA are not certain, so only TCRdb's listed CDR3 is given. V usage is TRBV30 and J usage is TRBJ1-2. Germline V CDR1 and CDR2: GTSNPN, SVGIG (reference sequence). 14 amino acids form the CDR3, both terminal residues included. The CDR3 protein is CAWTVPRYRKTYGY.

The chain joins TRBV27 to TRBJ2-7; 12 bases fit TRBD1. V lost 5 bases and J lost 1; bases outside the gene matches: 6. Germline-derived CDR1 and CDR2 are MNHEY and SMNVEV (reference sequence). The CDR3 covers 16 residues. The CDR3 nucleotides read TGTGCCAGCAGTCCGCAGGGACAGGGGGCTTCCTACGAGCAGTACTTC. Its protein product is CASSPQGQGASYEQYF.

Only one count was recorded for this clone. The chain recombines TRBV11-3 with TRBJ2-1; 13 positions match TRBD2. Germline CDR1 and CDR2: SGHNT and YENEEA. The CDR3 totals 16 residues. The V segment lost 4 bases and the J segment 10 bases; nucleotides outside the gene matches: 10. The CDR3 region is CASSSFGLAGAREQFF. In nucleotides, the CDR3 is TGTGCCAGCAGCTCCTTCGGACTAGCGGGAGCTCGGGAGCAGTTCTTC.

This chain uses TRBV6-5 with TRBJ2-2; weak D call: TRBD2 (5 bases). The CDR3 sequence is 15 residues long. V lost 0 bases, J lost 5 bases, and 10 bases lay in between. The germline CDR1 and CDR2 sequences are MNHEY and SVGAGI. CDR3 nucleotides: TGTGCCAGCAGTTACTCGTTCGGGGTTACCGGGGAGCTGTTTTTT. This gives the protein CASSYSFGVTGELFF.

The chain couples TRBV5-4 to TRBJ2-7; TRBD2 aligns across 8 bases. Germline assignment: CDR1 SGHNT and CDR2 YYREEE (reference sequence). This CDR3 is built from 17 residues. V shed 4 bases and J 0 bases; nucleotides not matched to a gene: 12. The CDR3 sequence is CASSLPPGGPNSYEQYF. CDR3 nucleotide sequence: TGTGCCAGCAGCCTTCCCCCGGGGGGGCCCAACTCCTACGAGCAGTACTTC.

Notes on this clone: Other DNA sequences within the sample encode an identical CDR3. V is TRBV7-2 and J is TRBJ1-4; D possibly corresponds to TRBD1 (6 bases). V lost 5 bases and J lost 7, with 14 bases in between. Germline V gene lookup returns CDR1 SGHTA and CDR2 FQGNSA. This CDR3 has 14 residues. The CDR3 DNA is TGTGCCAGCAGCATTGACAGGTCGAGTGAAAAACTGTTTTTT. It encodes CASSIDRSSEKLFF. The complete variable domain, with remaining parts taken from reference TRBV7-2 and TRBJ1-4, reads GAGVSQSPSNKVTEKGKDVELRCDPISGHTALYWYRQSLGQGLEFLIYFQGNSAPDKSGLPSDRFSAERTGGSVSTLTIQRTQQEDSAVYLCASSIDRSSEKLFFGSGTQLSVL.

The CDR3 region has the DNA TGTGCCAGCAGTTTGACAGGGGGCACTGAAGCTTTCTTT. Encoded protein: CASSLTGGTEAFF. The chain has TRBV6-6 and TRBJ1-1; the match to TRBD1 covers 9 bases. V lost 4 bases, J lost 4 bases, and 1 base stayed unmatched. This CDR3 spans 13 amino acids. The germline V gene encodes CDR1 MNHNY and CDR2 SVGAGI (reference sequence).

Notes on this clone: Mismatch with germline at one junction end may stem from a read error. The chain couples TRBV2 to TRBJ2-1, with 11 bases matching TRBD2. This CDR3 comprises 18 residues. Germline loops: CDR1 SNHLY, CDR2 FYNNEI. The CDR3 nucleotides are TGTGCCAGCAGTGAAGAGGGGACTAGCGGAGGGGTCTACGATGAGCAGTTCTTC. Protein: CASSEEGTSGGVYDEQFF. The entire variable domain, with the rest obtained from reference TRBV2 and TRBJ2-1, is as follows: EPEVTQTPSHQVTQMGQEVILRCVPISNHLYFYWYRQILGQKVEFLVSFYNNEISEKSEIFDDQFSVERPDGSNFTLKIRSTKLEDSAMYFCASSEEGTSGGVYDEQFFGPGTRLTVL.

This clone was observed a handful of times. The J gene is TRBJ1-1, the V gene TRBV6-5; D is uncertain. This CDR3 has 14 residues. CDR1 is MNHEY, CDR2 SVGAGI, per germline. The V and J ends lost 0 bases and 1 base respectively, with 6 bases between them. DNA for the CDR3: TGTGCCAGCAGTTACTCGAGTTGGAACACTGAAGCTTTCTTT. It is translated as CASSYSSWNTEAFF.

The chain joins TRBV2 to TRBJ2-2; 7 positions agree with TRBD2. CDR3 size: 15 residues. Germline V lookup: CDR1 SNHLY, CDR2 FYNNEI. After removal of 7 bases from V and 1 base from J, the junction contained 6 bases not matched to a gene. The CDR3 bases are TGTGCCAGCATTGGCGGGGGACTGAACACCGGGGAGCTGTTTTTT. Translating gives CASIGGGLNTGELFF.

The chain carries TRBV2 and TRBJ2-7; TRBD1 matches 9 bases. The CDR3 spans 12 residues. J was trimmed by 6 bases and V by 6 bases; bases with no gene match: 3. Germline CDR1 and CDR2: SNHLY and FYNNEI. This chain's CDR3 is CASRDRGGEQYF. The CDR3 DNA sequence: TGTGCCAGCAGGGACAGGGGAGGCGAGCAGTACTTC.

This chain joins TRBV7-9 and TRBJ2-2; 12 bases align to TRBD1. CDR1 is SEHNR and CDR2 is FQNEAQ in the germline V gene (reference sequence). This CDR3 has 16 residues. The trim removed 7 bases at V and 4 bases at J, leaving 7 bases unmatched. The CDR3 spells CASTRRGQGATGELFF. The CDR3 bases are TGTGCCAGCACCCGCCGGGGACAGGGGGCCACCGGGGAGCTGTTTTTT.

This rearrangement joins TRBV11-2 to TRBJ2-5; D is uncertain. Per germline, CDR1 SGHAT and CDR2 FQNNGV. The germline V and J ends were trimmed by 4 bases and 0 bases, with 0 bases remaining between them. CDR3 length: 11 amino acids. The DNA for the CDR3 is TGTGCCAGCAGCTACCAAGAGACCCAGTACTTC. This translates into CASSYQETQYF.

This chain links TRBV18 with TRBJ1-4; D gene ambiguous. Germline loops: CDR1 KGHSH, CDR2 LQKENI. Trimming removed 0 bases from V and 7 bases from J, with 12 bases in between. The CDR3 sequence is 15 residues long. The CDR3 nucleotides read TGTGCCAGCTCACCACCGGAGGGTCGGACTGAAAAACTGTTTTTT. It codes for CASSPPEGRTEKLFF.

This chain joins TRBV27 and TRBJ1-4; D gene uncertain. CDR1 MNHEY and CDR2 SMNVEV come from the germline V gene (reference sequence). There are 14 residues in the CDR3. Deletions cut 3 bases from V and 7 bases from J, with 12 bases between. The CDR3 loop reads CASSLSGEGEKLFF. The CDR3 bases are TGTGCCAGCAGTTTGTCTGGGGAGGGTGAAAAACTGTTTTTT.

The chain recombines TRBV4-1 with TRBJ1-6, with D perhaps matching TRBD1 (6 bases). There are 16 residues in the CDR3. V was trimmed by 1 base and J by 5 bases, leaving 12 bases between them. Germline CDR1 MGHRA, CDR2 YSYEKL. CDR3 residues: CASSQARTDNNSPLHF. In nucleotides, the CDR3 is TGCGCCAGCAGCCAAGCGCGGACAGATAATAATTCACCCCTCCACTTT.

This clone showed up just once. J is TRBJ2-5 and V is TRBV18, with TRBD2 matching over 8 bases. The CDR3 loop spans 15 amino acids. Trimming removed 3 bases from V and 1 base from J; junction bases left unmatched: 4. Germline-derived CDR1 and CDR2 are KGHSH and LQKENI. Written as DNA, the CDR3 is TGTGCCAGCTCACCCCAAACTAGCGGCCAAGAGACCCAGTACTTC. Translated, it gives CASSPQTSGQETQYF.

The genes are TRBV5-6 and TRBJ2-1; D gene unclear. Germline lookup yields CDR1 SGHDT and CDR2 YYEEEE. Trimming pared 4 bases from V and 7 bases from J, leaving 6 bases between. CDR3 length equals 11 residues. The CDR3 region is CASSRVNEQFF. The CDR3 coding sequence is TGTGCCAGCAGCCGGGTTAATGAGCAGTTCTTC.

J is TRBJ1-4 and V is TRBV4-1; D ambiguous. This CDR3 contains 13 residues. Germline CDR1 is MGHRA and CDR2 is YSYEKL. Deletions cut 0 bases from V and 10 bases from J, with 9 bases between. The CDR3 here is CASSQDKEGKLFF. The DNA of the CDR3 is TGCGCCAGCAGCCAAGATAAGGAGGGAAAACTGTTTTTT.

This rearrangement joins TRBV7-2 to TRBJ2-1; 10 bases align to TRBD2. CDR1 is SGHTA, CDR2 FQGNSA, per germline. The trim removed 0 bases at V and 7 bases at J, leaving 15 bases unmatched. This CDR3 has 19 residues. CDR3 residues: CASSLALRTSGRVGNEQFF. The CDR3 nucleotides read TGTGCCAGCAGCTTAGCCCTGAGGACTAGCGGTCGGGTAGGGAATGAGCAGTTCTTC.

V is TRBV5-4 and J is TRBJ2-7, with 9 bases lining up with TRBD1. The ends lost 4 bases at V and 2 bases at J; junction bases unmatched: 4. Germline assignment: CDR1 SGHNT and CDR2 YYREEE (reference sequence). The CDR3 has 14 residues. The CDR3 DNA is TGTGCCAGCAGCCTGCGGGACAGGGCCTACGAGCAGTACTTC. Its protein is CASSLRDRAYEQYF.

The rearrangement joins TRBV10-3 to TRBJ2-7; TRBD1 might be the D (6 bases). The CDR3 extends over 17 amino acids. Germline lookup yields CDR1 ENHRY and CDR2 SYGVKD. With 2 bases removed from V and 7 bases from J, the gap between germline ends came to 24 bases. The CDR3 nucleotides read TGTGCCATCAGTGAGGTCCCGGCAGGGGTGGGAGCGACTGAGCAGTACTTC. Its protein product is CAISEVPAGVGATEQYF.

The chain has TRBV7-2 and TRBJ2-1, with 9 bases lining up with TRBD2. Germline values: CDR1 SGHTA, CDR2 FQGNSA. The CDR3 loop spans 16 amino acids. V lost 2 bases to trimming and J lost 4 bases; unmatched junction nucleotides: 6. CDR3 coding DNA: TGTGCCAGCAGCTTAATAGTGGCGGGGGGGTACAATGAGCAGTTCTTC. It specifies CASSLIVAGGYNEQFF.